The clone carrying this T cell receptor beta chain was observed at least ten times. Its cognate antigen is unknown. The sample belongs to a study of T cells in Graves' hyperthyroidism and ophthalmopathy. Study results and caveats: Blood also showed most of the thyroid clonotypes that were expanded above 0.001.

Amplification of TCR beta CDR3 regions was performed using RNA transcripts as template. The primer set for the first-round RT-PCR of the TCR CDR3 was HTBI. A single record per CDR3 protein comes from TCRdb applying MiXCR to the multiplex PCR reads. In the table there are hundreds of thousands of distinct CDR3 sequences, 40% to 55% of which are singletons. Patients having uncontrolled infection, another autoimmune disease, pregnancy or lactation were not included. From germline, CDR1 is LNHNV and CDR2 YYDKDF (reference sequence). V lost 8 bases to trimming and J lost 8 bases, with 21 bases between them. This CDR3 spans 15 amino acids.

The TCR sequence derives from an adult man with Graves' disease, either hyperthyroidism or ophthalmopathy (not recorded which). The chain has TRBV15 and TRBJ2-2, with no clear D. The sequencing sample was made of peripheral blood or thyroid tissue (not recorded which). This CDR3 reads CATATLSVGTGELFF. The CDR3 DNA sequence: TGTGCCACCGCCACTCTATCAGTGGGTACTGGGGAGCTGTTTTTT.